Sequencing of this T cell receptor (beta chain) was carried out in a study of response to subunit inactivated influenza vaccine. The CDR3 spans 16 residues. The germline CDR1 and CDR2 sequences are MGHRA and YSYEKL. V was trimmed by 1 base and J by 5 bases, leaving 15 bases between them. General observations from the study: Authors suggested each seasonal flu vaccination may recruit only limited numbers of new T cells.

From the RT-PCR reads, TCRdb called clonotypes with MiXCR, one entry per CDR3 protein. The sample has 500,000 or so distinct CDR3 sequences; approximately 11% are singletons. This clonotype was observed a few times. Its antigen remains unknown. The sequencing used PBMCs from blood, collected 35 to 45 days after vaccination. The V and J genes are TRBV4-1 and TRBJ1-5, with a tentative D call TRBD1 (5 bases). The clonotype was recovered from a middle-aged man who received an inactivated influenza vaccine. Here the CDR3 reads CASSQGPGRLDQPQHF. The CDR3 region has the DNA TGCGCCAGCAGCCAAGGACCGGGACGGCTTGATCAGCCCCAGCATTTT.